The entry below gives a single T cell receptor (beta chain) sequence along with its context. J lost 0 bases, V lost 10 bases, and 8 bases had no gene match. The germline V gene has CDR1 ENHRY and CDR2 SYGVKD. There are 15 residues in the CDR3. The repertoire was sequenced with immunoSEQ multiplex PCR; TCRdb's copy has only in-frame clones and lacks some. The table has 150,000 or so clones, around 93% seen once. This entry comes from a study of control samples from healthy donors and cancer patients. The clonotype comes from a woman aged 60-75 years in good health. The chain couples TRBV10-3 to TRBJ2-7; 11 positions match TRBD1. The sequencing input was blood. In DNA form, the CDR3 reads TGTGCCAGTTCCTCCGGGACAGGGGGCTCCTACGAGCAGTACTTC. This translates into CASSSGTGGSYEQYF.